This T cell receptor (beta chain) emerged from a study of blood T cell repertoires in COVID-19. The protocol was immunoSEQ multiplex PCR, while the TCRdb copy is restricted to in-frame clones and leaves out a portion. The repertoire consists of 68,000 or so clones, with roughly nine tenths occurring once and the leading ten covering approximately 7%. The CDR3 loop spans 14 amino acids. The germline CDR1 and CDR2 sequences are LGHDT and YNNKEL (reference sequence). V was cut by 1 base and J by 6 bases, with 12 bases left in between. The chain has TRBV3-1 (or the pseudogene TRBV3-2) and TRBJ1-2; D might be TRBD1 (6 bases). The clonotype originates from a man aged 40-49 years with COVID-19, enrolled during active disease. Sequencing was performed on peripheral blood. The CDR3 nucleotides are TGTGCCAGCAGCCAAGGGTCGGGGGGCAATGGCTACACCTTC. It translates to CASSQGSGGNGYTF.